What follows are 7 T cell receptor beta chains derived from one specimen sequenced in a study of cytomegalovirus exposure and HLA in healthy donors. Primers: 60 Vbeta forward and 13 Jbeta reverse. This table comes from immunoSEQ multiplex PCR, and its TCRdb copy is limited to in-frame clones, with some not included. The table shows under 200,000 clones, with roughly 80% occurring only once. Input material: PBMCs. Receptor source: a woman between 18 and 29 years old in good health and CMV-seronegative.

The chain uses TRBV10-3 and TRBJ1-6, with D tentatively TRBD1 (5 bases). Trimming shortened V by 4 bases and J by 5 bases, and 6 bases separated the two germline ends. CDR3 length equals 13 residues. Germline assignment: CDR1 ENHRY and CDR2 SYGVKD. The CDR3 reads CAISAQDNSPLHF. The CDR3 DNA reads TGTGCCATCAGTGCACAGGATAATTCACCCCTCCACTTT.

This clone was recorded many times. The CDR3 DNA reads TGTGCCAGCAGCGCAGGTGGGACTAATGAAAAACTGTTTTTT. Translation gives CASSAGGTNEKLFF. V usage is TRBV9 and J usage is TRBJ1-4; D remains ambiguous. Germline CDR1 and CDR2: SGDLS and YYNGEE. The CDR3 is 14 amino acids. V was cut by 3 bases and J by 2 bases, with 8 bases left in between.

The chain combines TRBV28 with TRBJ2-5, with 8 bases that match TRBD1. Germline V CDR1 and CDR2: MDHEN, SYDVKM. The length of the CDR3 is 13 residues. With V trimmed by 4 bases and J by 4 bases, 2 bases remained unmatched. The CDR3 DNA reads as TGTGCCAGCAGTTCAGGGGGCCGAGAGACCCAGTACTTC. It encodes CASSSGGRETQYF. Together with reference TRBV28 and TRBJ2-5, the CDR3 gives the full variable domain: DVKVTQSSRYLVKRTGEKVFLECVQDMDHENMFWYRQDPGLGLRLIYFSYDVKMKEKGDIPEGYSVSREKKERFSLILESASTNQTSMYLCASSSGGRETQYFGPGTRLLVL.

This clone has only one observation. The gene calls are TRBV27 and TRBJ1-1; D call uncertain. The CDR3 consists of 11 residues. V was trimmed by 3 bases and J by 7 bases, leaving 6 bases between them. Germline V gene lookup returns CDR1 MNHEY and CDR2 SMNVEV (reference sequence). The CDR3, as DNA: TGTGCCAGCAGTTTTATGAGTGAAGCTTTCTTT. Its protein is CASSFMSEAFF.

The CDR3 region has the DNA TGCAGTGCGCGGAACAGGGGCCAACTGTTTTTT. Its translation is CSARNRGQLFF. The chain recombines TRBV20-1 with TRBJ1-4, with 7 nucleotides matching TRBD1. After removal of 6 bases from V and 12 bases from J, the junction contained 7 bases not matched to a gene. This CDR3 spans 11 amino acids. Germline loops: CDR1 DFQATT, CDR2 SNEGSKA (reference sequence).

This clone was counted only a few times. This chain connects TRBV4-3 to TRBJ2-7; D is possibly TRBD2 (6 bases). CDR3 length: 13 residues. Germline V CDR1 and CDR2: LGHNA, YSLEER. V lost 8 bases to trimming and J lost 6 bases, with 17 bases between them. CDR3 sequence (DNA): TGCGCCAGCGCCGACGTGGGGGGTGCCGAGCAGTACTTC. Protein: CASADVGGAEQYF.

This chain joins TRBV4-1 and TRBJ2-1; the match to TRBD2 covers 11 bases. The CDR3 is 15 amino acids. The germline V gene has CDR1 MGHRA and CDR2 YSYEKL. Losses at the gene ends were 4 bases for V and 8 bases for J; bases not matched to a gene: 7. DNA of the CDR3: TGCGCCAGCAGCCTTACTAGCGGGAGAGTGCATGAGCAGTTCTTC. Its protein product is CASSLTSGRVHEQFF.